Below, one TCR beta chain is given with its context. Which antigen it targets is not known. Base quality data are lacking; no much larger clone is found one base away. Using the deep immunoSEQ assay, TCR CDR3 regions were amplified from genomic DNA by multiplex PCR. For each cell subset, the extracted genomic DNA was distributed evenly across all wells of several immunoSEQ 96-well plates, and each plate served as one replicate. For sorted subsets, approximately 210 ng genomic DNA, equal to some 28,000 T cell genomes, was loaded into each replicate PCR. The purified libraries were quantified using a Qubit 3.0 fluorometer, sized with a Bioanalyzer 2100, and then quantified again using the KAPA Library Quantification kit. Every immunoSEQ 96-well plate was sequenced on a separate single-read 150-cycle Illumina NextSeq 550 flow cell. Per the original workflow: Because the immunoSEQ output held only junctional sequences and lacked quality scores, the filtering could not match the filtering applied to full-length reads. To assign V/J genes and CDR3, sequences were annotated using PyIR, a Python wrapper for IgBLAST v1.9, with IMGT germline references. Any read was removed if the V/J assignment was weak (E-value above 1e-6), the CDR3 was missing, or the read contained stop codons, out-of-frame junctions, or ambiguous translated residues. V3J clonotypes were defined as sequences sharing an identical inferred V gene, J gene, and CDR3 amino acid sequence. Percentage overlap between repertoires was calculated by dividing the number of shared unique clonotypes by the size of the smaller repertoire. Repertoire richness was assessed with RTK rarefaction, the Chao1 estimator, and Recon v2.1 estimates of unobserved clonotypes. OLGA was used to compute generation probabilities for all TCRbeta clonotypes that the gDNA method yielded from a few donors. TCRdb mirrors the immuneACCESS table, restricted to in-frame sequences. Some clones are absent from its copies; in checked studies, under half trace to an unresolved V gene, and the reason for the others is unknown. V and J calls and clone size follow that table, whereas D and trimming were derived from the DNA. The sample has 560,000 or so clones on record, 96% of them singletons. The top ten constitute about 0.11% of the sample.

The sample comes from a study of shared clonotypes between healthy human individuals (dated by TCRdb to about 2020). About the investigation overall: The cohort included three men and a couple of women between 18 and 49 years of age. The study deeply sequenced blood TCR repertoires of about five healthy adults to estimate repertoire size and the extent of clonotype sharing between individuals. Between about 0.94 and 8.9 billion PBMCs per donor were obtained by leukapheresis. To increase sequencing depth and limit assay-specific biases, different laboratories used diverse techniques to prepare libraries and sequence TCR repertoires. For each donor, CD4 naive and CD4 memory were each given three plates, CD8 naive was given two plates, and CD8 memory was given one plate.

For the CD8 naive samples, CD45RO-negative cells were positively selected for CCR7, yielding a CD45RA+CCR7+ population from which TemRA cells were excluded. The donors were healthy, HIV-negative adults with no recently reported acute infections or vaccinations. Every donor was a Caucasian adult residing in Nashville, Tennessee, USA. After blood collection by leukapheresis, PBMCs were isolated using Ficoll-Histopaque density gradient centrifugation and then cryopreserved in the vapor phase of liquid nitrogen. Purity and quantity of every magnetically sorted T cell population were checked by analytical flow cytometry. Genomic DNA was isolated from every sorted fraction and measured by UV absorbance on a Nanodrop 2000c. Paper-wide results and their limitations: Estimated clonotype richness was generally larger for naive than for memory subsets. Because the study included only a small number of donors, the genetic and exposure-history diversity represented was limited. Sampling was restricted to blood, and TCR repertoires in tissues likely differ from the TCR repertoires found in blood. Approximately 5% of naive CD4, 3.5% of naive CD8, roughly 2.4% of memory CD4, and about 0.4% of memory CD8 clonotypes were shared across several donors. Based on pairwise subsampling, the degree of clonotype sharing among donors was expected to be affected by sequencing depth. Even with the large sequencing depth, rarefaction of the sorted-subset datasets indicated that sequencing was incomplete. Compared with non-shared clonotypes, the clonotypes found in all four sorted-subset donors had higher generation probabilities.

The sequenced sample consisted of naive CD8+ T cells sorted from blood. This specimen's cell subset or site label, interpreted: CD45RA+CCR7+. This clonotype originated in a woman under 40 in good health.

The CDR3 here reads CASGESGGPYNEQFF. The DNA is TGTGCCAGCGGGGAAAGCGGAGGCCCCTACAATGAGCAGTTCTTC. The chain joins TRBV6-4 to TRBJ2-1; TRBD2 could be the D gene, as 5 bases match. Sequences MRHNA (CDR1) and SNTAGT (CDR2) are obtained from the germline V gene. V is cut by 8 bases and J by 2 bases, and the space between the germline ends is 16 bases. The CDR3 holds 15 amino acids from the cysteine to the phenylalanine. The entry retains the CDR3 DNA only, 45 bases that are in frame from base 1.